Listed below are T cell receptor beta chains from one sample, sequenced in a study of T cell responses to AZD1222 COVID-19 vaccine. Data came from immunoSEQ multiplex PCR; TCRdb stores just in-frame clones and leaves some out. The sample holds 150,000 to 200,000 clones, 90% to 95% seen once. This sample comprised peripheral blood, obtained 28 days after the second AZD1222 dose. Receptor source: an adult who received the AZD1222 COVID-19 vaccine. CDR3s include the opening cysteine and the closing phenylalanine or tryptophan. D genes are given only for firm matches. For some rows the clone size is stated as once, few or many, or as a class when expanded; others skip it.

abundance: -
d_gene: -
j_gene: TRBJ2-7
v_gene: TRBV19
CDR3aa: CASSPRSYEQYF
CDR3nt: TGTGCCAGTAGTCCCCGCTCCTACGAGCAGTACTTC

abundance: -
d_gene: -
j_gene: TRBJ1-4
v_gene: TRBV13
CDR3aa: CASSLATNEKLFF
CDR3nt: TGTGCCAGCAGCTTAGCAACTAATGAAAAACTGTTTTTT

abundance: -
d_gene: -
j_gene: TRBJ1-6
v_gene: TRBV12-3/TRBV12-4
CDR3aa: CASHQGYNSPLHF
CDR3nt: TGTGCCAGCCATCAGGGTTATAATTCACCCCTCCACTTT

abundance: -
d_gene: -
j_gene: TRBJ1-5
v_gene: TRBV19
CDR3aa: CASSILGRSNQPQHF
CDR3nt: TGTGCCAGTAGTATATTAGGGAGGAGCAATCAGCCCCAGCATTTT

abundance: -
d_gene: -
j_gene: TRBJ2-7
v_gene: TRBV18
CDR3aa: CASSKGERDEQYF
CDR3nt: TGTGCCAGCTCAAAAGGTGAGAGGGACGAGCAGTACTTC

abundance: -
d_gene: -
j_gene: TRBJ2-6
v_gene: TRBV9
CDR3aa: CASSSKSSGANVLTF
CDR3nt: TGTGCCAGCAGCTCAAAATCTTCTGGGGCCAACGTCCTGACTTTC

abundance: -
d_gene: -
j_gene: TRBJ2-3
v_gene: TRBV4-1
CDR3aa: CASSRSTTPDTQYF
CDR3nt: TGCGCCAGCAGCCGCTCAACAACCCCAGATACGCAGTATTTT

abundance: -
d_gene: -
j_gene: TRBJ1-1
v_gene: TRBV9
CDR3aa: CASSVGMNTEAFF
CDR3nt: TGTGCCAGCAGCGTAGGGATGAACACTGAAGCTTTCTTT

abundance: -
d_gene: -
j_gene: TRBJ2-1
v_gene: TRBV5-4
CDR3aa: CASSLAGSRRDEQFF
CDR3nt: TGTGCCAGCAGCTTGGCAGGGAGCCGCAGGGATGAGCAGTTCTTC

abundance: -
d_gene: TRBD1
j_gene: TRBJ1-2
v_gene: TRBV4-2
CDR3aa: CASSLRTGGGEDGYTF
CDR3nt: TGTGCCAGCAGCCTTCGGACAGGGGGAGGAGAGGATGGCTACACCTTC

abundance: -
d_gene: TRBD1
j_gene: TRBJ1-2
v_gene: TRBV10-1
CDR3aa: CASSLDRSYGYTF
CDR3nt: TGCGCCAGCAGTTTGGACAGGAGCTATGGCTACACCTTC

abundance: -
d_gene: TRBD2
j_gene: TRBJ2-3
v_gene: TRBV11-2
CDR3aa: CASSSRLAGPTDTQYF
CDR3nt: TGTGCCAGCAGCTCCCGACTAGCCGGCCCCACAGATACGCAGTATTTT

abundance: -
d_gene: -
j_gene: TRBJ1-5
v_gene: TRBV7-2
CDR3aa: CASSLGGGGRPQHF
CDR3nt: TGTGCCAGCAGCTTAGGGGGTGGGGGACGGCCCCAGCATTTT

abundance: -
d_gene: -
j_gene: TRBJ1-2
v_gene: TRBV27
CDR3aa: CASSFAGDYGYTF
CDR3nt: TGTGCCAGCAGTTTTGCAGGGGACTATGGCTACACCTTC

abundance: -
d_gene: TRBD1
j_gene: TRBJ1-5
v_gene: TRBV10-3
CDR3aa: CAISELQGLNQPQHF
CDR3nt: TGTGCCATCAGTGAGTTACAGGGGCTGAATCAGCCCCAGCATTTT

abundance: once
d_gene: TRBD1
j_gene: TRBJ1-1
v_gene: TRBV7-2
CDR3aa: CASSLEGAGTEAFF
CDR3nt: TGTGCCAGCAGCTTAGAGGGGGCGGGCACTGAAGCTTTCTTT

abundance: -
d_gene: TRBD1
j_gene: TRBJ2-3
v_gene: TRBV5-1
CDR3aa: CASSLNTGTESTDTQYF
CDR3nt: TGCGCCAGCAGCTTGAACACCGGGACAGAGAGCACAGATACGCAGTATTTT

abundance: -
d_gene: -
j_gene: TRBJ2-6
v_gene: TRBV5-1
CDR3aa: CASSLGYSGANVLTF
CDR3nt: TGCGCCAGCAGCTTGGGTTACTCTGGGGCCAACGTCCTGACTTTC

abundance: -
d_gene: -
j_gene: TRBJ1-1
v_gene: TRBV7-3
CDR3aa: CASSFGGATEAFF
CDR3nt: TGTGCCAGCAGCTTCGGGGGAGCCACTGAAGCTTTCTTT

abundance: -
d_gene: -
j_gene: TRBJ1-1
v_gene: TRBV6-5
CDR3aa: CASGRSRGNTEAFF
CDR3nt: TGTGCCAGCGGTAGGAGCAGGGGAAACACTGAAGCTTTCTTT

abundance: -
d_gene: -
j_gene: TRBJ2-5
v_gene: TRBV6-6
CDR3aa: CASSYSGRGEGETQYF
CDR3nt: TGTGCCAGCAGTTACTCGGGCAGGGGGGAGGGAGAGACCCAGTACTTC

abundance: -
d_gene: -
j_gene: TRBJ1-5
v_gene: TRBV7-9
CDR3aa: CASSLRDDQPQHF
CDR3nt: TGTGCCAGCAGCTTAAGGGATGATCAGCCCCAGCATTTT

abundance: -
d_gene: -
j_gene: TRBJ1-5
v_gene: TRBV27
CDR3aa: CASRDPQGNQPQHF
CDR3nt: TGTGCCAGCAGAGATCCACAGGGTAATCAGCCCCAGCATTTT

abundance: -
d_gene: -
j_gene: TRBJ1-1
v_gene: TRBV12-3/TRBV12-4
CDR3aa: CASSYRQPEAFF
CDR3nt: TGTGCCAGCAGTTACCGACAGCCTGAAGCTTTCTTT

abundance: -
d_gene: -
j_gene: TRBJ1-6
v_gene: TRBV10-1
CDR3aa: CASSQGNGSPLHF
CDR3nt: TGCGCCAGCAGTCAGGGGAACGGTTCACCCCTCCACTTT

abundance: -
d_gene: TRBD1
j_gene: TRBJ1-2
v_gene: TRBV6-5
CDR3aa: CASSYSTGQGTYGYTF
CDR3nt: TGTGCCAGCAGTTACTCGACCGGACAGGGGACCTATGGCTACACCTTC

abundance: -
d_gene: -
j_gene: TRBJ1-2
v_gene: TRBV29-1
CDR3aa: CSVGSGQNYGYTF
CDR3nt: TGCAGCGTTGGCTCCGGACAGAACTATGGCTACACCTTC

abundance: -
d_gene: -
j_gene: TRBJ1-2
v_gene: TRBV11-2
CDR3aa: CASRRSTGIGYGYTF
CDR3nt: TGTGCCAGCAGGCGCTCCACAGGGATCGGCTATGGCTACACCTTC

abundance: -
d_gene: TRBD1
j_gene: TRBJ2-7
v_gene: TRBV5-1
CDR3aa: CASSLDRQQGEQYF
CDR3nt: TGCGCCAGCAGCTTGGACAGGCAACAGGGGGAGCAGTACTTC

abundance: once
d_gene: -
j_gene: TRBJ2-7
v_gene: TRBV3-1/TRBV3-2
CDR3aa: CASSQDRGHFSYEQYF
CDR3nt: TGTGCCAGCAGCCAAGATAGGGGACATTTCTCCTACGAGCAGTACTTC

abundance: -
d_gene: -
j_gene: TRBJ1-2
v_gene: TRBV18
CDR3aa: CASSPQDPGVDGYTF
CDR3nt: TGTGCCAGCTCACCACAAGATCCAGGGGTCGATGGCTACACCTTC

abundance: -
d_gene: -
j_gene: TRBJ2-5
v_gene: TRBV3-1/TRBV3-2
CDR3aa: CASSPETGIRDETQYF
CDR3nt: TGTGCCAGCAGCCCCGAAACAGGGATCCGCGACGAGACCCAGTACTTC

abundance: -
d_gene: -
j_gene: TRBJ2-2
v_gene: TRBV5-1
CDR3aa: CASSLSDAGELFF
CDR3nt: TGCGCCAGCAGCTTGAGTGACGCCGGGGAGCTGTTTTTT

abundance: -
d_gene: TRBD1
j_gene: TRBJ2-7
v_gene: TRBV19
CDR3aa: CASSKTGVPYEQYF
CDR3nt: TGTGCCAGTAGCAAGACAGGGGTCCCCTACGAGCAGTACTTC

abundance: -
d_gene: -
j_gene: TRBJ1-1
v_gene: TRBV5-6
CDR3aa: CASSLELYTEAFF
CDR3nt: TGTGCCAGCAGCTTGGAACTCTACACTGAAGCTTTCTTT